This TCR beta chain comes out of a study of CD8 T cells in Susac syndrome. Germline V gives CDR1 SGHAT, CDR2 FQNNGV. CDR3 length equals 17 residues. V shed 5 bases and J 5 bases; nucleotides not matched to a gene: 13. Roughly 0.45 to 1 ug RNA was reverse transcribed with random hexamers. TCRdb used MiXCR to reprocess the immunoSEQ multiplex PCR reads, holding one entry per CDR3 protein. The sample has tens of thousands of distinct CDR3 sequences; 95% to 96% are singletons. This receptor was obtained from a human donor with multiple sclerosis. This rearrangement joins TRBV11-2 to TRBJ2-1, with 9 bases that match TRBD1. The sequenced sample consisted of CD4+ T cells from PBMCs. CDR3 residues: CASSLLATGQGHNEQFF. DNA of the CDR3: TGTGCCAGCAGCCTACTGGCCACGGGACAGGGCCACAATGAGCAGTTCTTC.